This T cell receptor beta chain appears in the sequencing data of a study of blood T cell repertoires in COVID-19. Looking at the study overall: There were acute and convalescent COVID-19 samples, and they came from the United States, Italy and Spain. T cells, B-cell-depleted T cells, or PBMCs supplied cDNA or gDNA.

Grouping used clinical history reported by participants in a survey and questionnaire. Trimming took 3 bases from V and 6 from J; bases not matched to a gene: 3. The germline gives CDR1 KGHSH, CDR2 LQKENI. The CDR3 runs to 14 residues. In the authors' methods: Nucleated cell counts were estimated from reference gene primer amplification. The repertoire was sequenced with immunoSEQ multiplex PCR; TCRdb's copy has only in-frame clones and lacks some. That table furnishes V, J and clone size, whereas the DNA furnished D and trimming. The repertoire holds about 280,000 clones, with around 88% as singletons.

The chain combines TRBV18 with TRBJ2-4, with TRBD1 matching 9 bases. The sequenced material came from PBMCs or T cells enriched from blood (not recorded which). The receptor comes from a woman in her 40s who had recovered from COVID-19. For the CDR3, the DNA is TGTGCCAGCTCACCGGGGACAGGGAGAAACATTCAGTACTTC. It yields the protein CASSPGTGRNIQYF.